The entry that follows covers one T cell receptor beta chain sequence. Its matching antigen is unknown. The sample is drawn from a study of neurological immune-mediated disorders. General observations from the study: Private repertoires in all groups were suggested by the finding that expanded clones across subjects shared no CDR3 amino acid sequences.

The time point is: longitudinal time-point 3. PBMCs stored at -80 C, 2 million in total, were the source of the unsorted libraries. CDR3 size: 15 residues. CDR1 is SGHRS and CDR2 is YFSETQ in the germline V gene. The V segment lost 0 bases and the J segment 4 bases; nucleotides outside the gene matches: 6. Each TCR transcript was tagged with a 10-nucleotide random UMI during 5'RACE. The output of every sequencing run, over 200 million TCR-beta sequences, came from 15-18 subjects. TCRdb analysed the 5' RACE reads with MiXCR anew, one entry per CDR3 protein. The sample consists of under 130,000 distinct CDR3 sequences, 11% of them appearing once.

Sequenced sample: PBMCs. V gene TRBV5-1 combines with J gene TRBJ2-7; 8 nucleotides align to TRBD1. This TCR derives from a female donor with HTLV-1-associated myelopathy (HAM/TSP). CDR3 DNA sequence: TGCGCCAGCAGCTTGGATGGACAGGGCCATTACGAGCAGTACTTC. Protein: CASSLDGQGHYEQYF.